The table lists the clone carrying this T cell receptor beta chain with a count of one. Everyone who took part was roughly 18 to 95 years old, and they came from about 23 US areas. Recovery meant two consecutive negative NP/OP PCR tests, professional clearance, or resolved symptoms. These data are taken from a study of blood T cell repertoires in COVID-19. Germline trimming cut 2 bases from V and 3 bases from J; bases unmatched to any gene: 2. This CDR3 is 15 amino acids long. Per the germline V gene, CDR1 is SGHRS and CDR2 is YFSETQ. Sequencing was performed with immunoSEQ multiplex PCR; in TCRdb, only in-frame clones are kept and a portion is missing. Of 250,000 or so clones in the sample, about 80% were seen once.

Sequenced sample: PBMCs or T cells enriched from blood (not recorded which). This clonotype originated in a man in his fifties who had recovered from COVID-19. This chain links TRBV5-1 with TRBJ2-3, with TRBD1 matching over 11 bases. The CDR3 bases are TGCGCCAGCAGCTTATGGGACAGGGGGACAGATACGCAGTATTTT. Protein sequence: CASSLWDRGTDTQYF.